This is a list of T cell receptor beta chains from one sample in a study of cytomegalovirus exposure and HLA in healthy donors. Some clones are missing from TCRdb's copy, which holds only in-frame ones; the method was immunoSEQ multiplex PCR. There are 100,000 to 150,000 clones in the sample; approximately 79% occur only once, and approximately 3.8% lies in the top ten. Input material: PBMCs. All receptors derive from a man aged 30-40 years in good health and CMV-seronegative. CDR3s include the opening cysteine and the closing phenylalanine or tryptophan. A D gene is named only where the DNA matches it firmly. Some rows mark clone size as missing; the rest say once, few, many or name a class of expanded clone.

V: TRBV9; D: NA; size: NA; J: TRBJ2-7; CDR3: CASSVGNSYEQYF; DNA: TGTGCCAGCAGCGTGGGCAACTCCTACGAGCAGTACTTC
V: TRBV4-1; D: NA; size: NA; J: TRBJ2-2; CDR3: CASSQDNLFGTTDTGELFF; DNA: TGCGCCAGCAGCCAAGATAACTTGTTCGGGACAACGGACACCGGGGAGCTGTTTTTT
V: TRBV4-1; D: TRBD1; size: NA; J: TRBJ1-3; CDR3: CASSPRTGQGNTIYF; DNA: TGCGCCAGCAGCCCCCGGACAGGGCAGGGAAACACCATATATTTT
V: TRBV28; D: TRBD1; size: NA; J: TRBJ2-7; CDR3: CASRPGQGYEQYF; DNA: TGTGCCAGTAGACCGGGACAGGGATACGAGCAGTACTTC
V: TRBV9; D: TRBD2; size: NA; J: TRBJ2-3; CDR3: CASSVSPGGAGEDTQYF; DNA: TGTGCCAGCAGCGTAAGTCCCGGGGGAGCGGGGGAGGATACGCAGTATTTT
V: TRBV28; D: TRBD2; size: NA; J: TRBJ2-1; CDR3: CASSPSGGAFNEQFF; DNA: TGTGCCAGCAGCCCTAGCGGGGGGGCCTTCAATGAGCAGTTCTTC
V: TRBV7-2; D: NA; size: NA; J: TRBJ1-5; CDR3: CASSLQGWGNQPQHF; DNA: TGTGCCAGCAGCTTACAGGGTTGGGGCAATCAGCCCCAGCATTTT
V: TRBV5-1; D: NA; size: NA; J: TRBJ1-5; CDR3: CASSLGESSNQPQHF; DNA: TGCGCCAGCAGCCTGGGGGAGTCGAGCAATCAGCCCCAGCATTTT
V: TRBV15; D: TRBD1; size: few; J: TRBJ2-5; CDR3: CATSRATGSQETQYF; DNA: TGTGCCACCAGCAGAGCGACAGGGTCACAAGAGACCCAGTACTTC
V: TRBV7-2; D: NA; size: NA; J: TRBJ2-7; CDR3: CASSLIGDEQYF; DNA: TGTGCCAGCAGCTTAATCGGGGACGAGCAGTACTTC
V: TRBV7-2; D: NA; size: NA; J: TRBJ2-5; CDR3: CASSLEWGGGKTQYF; DNA: TGTGCCAGCAGCTTAGAGTGGGGGGGCGGTAAGACCCAGTACTTC
V: TRBV9; D: NA; size: NA; J: TRBJ1-3; CDR3: CASSARQVGHVDTIYF; DNA: TGTGCCAGCAGCGCGCGACAGGTGGGGCATGTGGACACCATATATTTT
V: TRBV7-6; D: TRBD1; size: NA; J: TRBJ2-1; CDR3: CASSSPLGQGNNEQFF; DNA: TGTGCCAGCAGCTCCCCTTTGGGACAGGGAAACAATGAGCAGTTCTTC
V: TRBV6-1; D: NA; size: NA; J: TRBJ2-1; CDR3: CASTTGYNEQFF; DNA: TGTGCCAGCACAACAGGGTACAATGAGCAGTTCTTC
V: TRBV6-4; D: TRBD1; size: NA; J: TRBJ2-7; CDR3: CASSVAGTGDYEQYF; DNA: TGTGCCAGCAGTGTCGCCGGGACAGGGGACTACGAGCAGTACTTC
V: TRBV5-4; D: NA; size: NA; J: TRBJ2-6; CDR3: CASSLGGQGNSGANVLTF; DNA: TGCGCCAGCAGCTTAGGCGGTCAGGGGAACTCTGGGGCCAACGTCCTGACTTTC
V: TRBV5-4; D: NA; size: once; J: TRBJ2-2; CDR3: CASSPDRSGELFF; DNA: TGTGCCAGCAGCCCTGACAGGTCCGGGGAGCTGTTTTTT
V: TRBV28; D: NA; size: NA; J: TRBJ2-5; CDR3: CASSRTGNPKETQYF; DNA: TGTGCCAGCAGTCGAACAGGAAACCCCAAGGAGACCCAGTACTTC
V: TRBV6-1; D: NA; size: NA; J: TRBJ2-5; CDR3: CASSERGNWETQYF; DNA: TGTGCCAGCAGTGAAAGAGGGAATTGGGAGACCCAGTACTTC
V: TRBV5-4; D: TRBD2; size: NA; J: TRBJ2-3; CDR3: CASSLASESGGTQYF; DNA: TGTGCCAGCAGCTTGGCCTCAGAGTCGGGGGGTACGCAGTATTTT
V: TRBV4-2; D: TRBD2; size: few; J: TRBJ2-7; CDR3: CASSYPSSGLYEQYF; DNA: TGTGCCAGCAGCTATCCCTCTAGCGGGCTCTACGAGCAGTACTTC
V: TRBV7-2; D: NA; size: NA; J: TRBJ2-7; CDR3: CASSLLQGSYEQYF; DNA: TGTGCCAGCAGCTTACTACAGGGATCCTACGAGCAGTACTTC
V: TRBV7-6; D: TRBD2; size: NA; J: TRBJ2-7; CDR3: CASSLVLAGPSEQYF; DNA: TGTGCCAGCAGCTTAGTTCTAGCGGGGCCCTCGGAGCAGTACTTC
V: TRBV6-5; D: NA; size: NA; J: TRBJ1-2; CDR3: CASSYSRTGSNGYTF; DNA: TGTGCCAGCAGTTACTCAAGAACAGGGTCCAATGGCTACACCTTC
V: TRBV19; D: TRBD2; size: NA; J: TRBJ2-3; CDR3: CASTERGAIDTQYF; DNA: TGTGCCAGTACGGAGCGGGGGGCGATAGATACGCAGTATTTT
V: TRBV5-6; D: NA; size: few; J: TRBJ1-3; CDR3: CASSWLASGNTIYF; DNA: TGTGCCAGCAGCTGGCTCGCCTCTGGAAACACCATATATTTT
V: TRBV10-2; D: TRBD2; size: NA; J: TRBJ2-2; CDR3: CASSELLAGSPGELFF; DNA: TGCGCCAGCAGTGAGTTGCTAGCGGGGAGCCCCGGGGAGCTGTTTTTT
V: TRBV19; D: TRBD2; size: NA; J: TRBJ2-1; CDR3: CASKKAAGGNYNEQFF; DNA: TGTGCCAGTAAAAAGGCGGCGGGGGGGAACTACAATGAGCAGTTCTTC
V: TRBV27; D: TRBD2; size: NA; J: TRBJ2-3; CDR3: CASSLRGGGTSGGLRTDTQYF; DNA: TGTGCCAGCAGCCTAAGGGGCGGGGGGACTAGCGGGGGGCTACGCACAGATACGCAGTATTTT
V: TRBV19; D: NA; size: NA; J: TRBJ2-1; CDR3: CASSIRGSPYNEQFF; DNA: TGTGCCAGTAGTATACGGGGGTCGCCCTACAATGAGCAGTTCTTC
V: TRBV7-8; D: NA; size: NA; J: TRBJ2-2; CDR3: CASSWGLWGGGELFF; DNA: TGTGCCAGCAGCTGGGGTTTGTGGGGCGGCGGGGAGCTGTTTTTT
V: TRBV7-3; D: NA; size: few; J: TRBJ2-5; CDR3: CASSRDSGETQYF; DNA: TGTGCCAGCAGTCGGGACTCGGGGGAGACCCAGTACTTC
V: TRBV10-3; D: NA; size: NA; J: TRBJ1-1; CDR3: CAISGPGGLANTEAFF; DNA: TGTGCCATCAGTGGGCCGGGGGGGCTGGCGAACACTGAAGCTTTCTTT
V: TRBV2; D: NA; size: NA; J: TRBJ2-1; CDR3: CASSNRLVSYEQFF; DNA: TGTGCCAGCAGTAACCGACTAGTCTCCTATGAGCAGTTCTTC
V: TRBV4-3; D: NA; size: NA; J: TRBJ2-2; CDR3: CASSQAGTGELFF; DNA: TGCGCCAGCAGCCAAGCAGGGACCGGGGAGCTGTTTTTT
V: TRBV7-8; D: TRBD1; size: NA; J: TRBJ1-1; CDR3: CASSTGQGTWGTEAFF; DNA: TGTGCCAGCAGCACCGGACAGGGGACCTGGGGCACTGAAGCTTTCTTT
V: TRBV6-5; D: TRBD1; size: few; J: TRBJ1-5; CDR3: CASSRTGLVNPQHF; DNA: TGTGCCAGCAGTCGGACAGGCCTCGTGAATCCCCAGCATTTT
V: TRBV2; D: NA; size: NA; J: TRBJ1-5; CDR3: CASTLDRTFDQPQHF; DNA: TGTGCCAGCACTCTAGACAGGACCTTTGATCAGCCCCAGCATTTT
V: TRBV7-8; D: NA; size: NA; J: TRBJ1-2; CDR3: CASSLGGRELYGYTF; DNA: TGTGCCAGCAGCTTAGGAGGCAGGGAACTTTATGGCTACACCTTC
V: TRBV2; D: TRBD2; size: few; J: TRBJ2-1; CDR3: CASSGAGGAYNEQFF; DNA: TGTGCCAGCAGCGGAGCGGGGGGGGCCTACAATGAGCAGTTCTTC
V: TRBV6-1; D: NA; size: NA; J: TRBJ1-4; CDR3: CASSEARGVIREKLFF; DNA: TGTGCCAGCAGTGAAGCCAGGGGCGTAATTCGGGAAAAACTGTTTTTT
V: TRBV5-1; D: NA; size: few; J: TRBJ1-1; CDR3: CASSLSILNTEAFF; DNA: TGCGCCAGCAGCTTGTCTATCTTGAACACTGAAGCTTTCTTT
V: TRBV4-1; D: TRBD1; size: NA; J: TRBJ2-7; CDR3: CASSRLTGTGYEQYF; DNA: TGCGCCAGCAGCCGCCTGACAGGGACAGGCTACGAGCAGTACTTC
V: TRBV19; D: NA; size: few; J: TRBJ1-4; CDR3: CASSPGEATNEKLFF; DNA: TGTGCCAGTAGTCCCGGGGAAGCAACTAATGAAAAACTGTTTTTT
V: TRBV7-9; D: TRBD1; size: NA; J: TRBJ1-5; CDR3: CASSSGGRDQPQHF; DNA: TGTGCCAGCAGCTCAGGGGGCCGGGATCAGCCCCAGCATTTT
V: TRBV10-3; D: TRBD1; size: NA; J: TRBJ1-2; CDR3: CAISRTGDGYTF; DNA: TGTGCCATCAGTCGGACAGGGGACGGCTACACCTTC
V: TRBV29-1; D: NA; size: NA; J: TRBJ1-1; CDR3: CSVDPGGTEAFF; DNA: TGCAGCGTTGACCCGGGGGGGACTGAAGCTTTCTTT
V: TRBV7-9; D: TRBD2; size: NA; J: TRBJ2-3; CDR3: CASSLVAGSGTDTQYF; DNA: TGTGCCAGCAGCTTAGTAGCGGGGAGTGGCACAGATACGCAGTATTTT
V: TRBV7-9; D: NA; size: NA; J: TRBJ2-5; CDR3: CSAGGFTQYF; DNA: TGTTCCGCCGGGGGATTCACCCAGTACTTC
V: TRBV5-4; D: NA; size: few; J: TRBJ1-1; CDR3: CASRGEGTEAFF; DNA: TGTGCCAGCAGAGGGGAGGGGACTGAAGCTTTCTTT
V: TRBV2; D: TRBD2; size: NA; J: TRBJ2-3; CDR3: CARAGVTTDTQYF; DNA: TGTGCCAGAGCGGGGGTTACCACAGATACGCAGTATTTT
V: TRBV4-3; D: NA; size: few; J: TRBJ1-2; CDR3: CASSHRTDSNYGYTF; DNA: TGCGCCAGCAGCCATCGGACAGACTCGAACTATGGCTACACCTTC
V: TRBV15; D: TRBD2; size: NA; J: TRBJ2-3; CDR3: CATSRKAGAGASTDTQYF; DNA: TGTGCCACCAGCAGAAAAGCGGGGGCGGGAGCTAGCACAGATACGCAGTATTTT
V: TRBV5-5; D: NA; size: few; J: TRBJ1-1; CDR3: CASSLSVGSDTEAFF; DNA: TGTGCCAGCAGCTTGTCGGTCGGTTCGGACACTGAAGCTTTCTTT
V: TRBV28; D: TRBD1; size: NA; J: TRBJ1-2; CDR3: CASSLTPGQGVRGYTF; DNA: TGTGCCAGCAGTTTAACCCCGGGACAGGGGGTTCGTGGCTACACCTTC
V: TRBV6-5; D: NA; size: NA; J: TRBJ1-2; CDR3: CASSVPGNNYGYTF; DNA: TGTGCCAGCAGTGTGCCGGGAAATAACTATGGCTACACCTTC
V: TRBV7-2; D: NA; size: NA; J: TRBJ2-7; CDR3: CASSLPGGDYEQYF; DNA: TGTGCCAGCAGCCTCCCGGGGGGCGACTACGAGCAGTACTTC
V: TRBV28; D: NA; size: NA; J: TRBJ2-7; CDR3: CASSLRHEQYF; DNA: TGTGCCAGCAGTTTACGACACGAGCAGTACTTC
V: TRBV5-1; D: NA; size: few; J: TRBJ1-2; CDR3: CASSLGQLNYGYTF; DNA: TGCGCCAGCAGCTTGGGTCAGTTAAACTATGGCTACACCTTC